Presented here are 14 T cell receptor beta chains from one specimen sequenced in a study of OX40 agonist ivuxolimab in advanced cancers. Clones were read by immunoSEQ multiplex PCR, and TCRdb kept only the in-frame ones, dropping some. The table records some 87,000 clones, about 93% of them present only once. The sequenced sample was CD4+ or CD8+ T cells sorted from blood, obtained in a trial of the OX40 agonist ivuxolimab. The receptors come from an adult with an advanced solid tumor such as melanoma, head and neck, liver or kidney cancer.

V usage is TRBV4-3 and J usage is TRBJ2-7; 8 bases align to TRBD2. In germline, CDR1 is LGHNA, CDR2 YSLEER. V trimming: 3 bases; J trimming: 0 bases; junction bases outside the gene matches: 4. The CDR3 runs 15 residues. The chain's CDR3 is CASSHLLAGSYEQYF. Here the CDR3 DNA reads TGCGCCAGCAGCCATCTCCTAGCGGGCTCCTACGAGCAGTACTTC.

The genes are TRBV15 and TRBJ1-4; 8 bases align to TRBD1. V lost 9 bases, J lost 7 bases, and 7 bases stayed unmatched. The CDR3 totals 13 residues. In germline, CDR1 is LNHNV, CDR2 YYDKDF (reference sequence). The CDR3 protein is CATHRGVFEKLFF. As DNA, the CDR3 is TGTGCCACTCACAGGGGGGTGTTTGAAAAACTGTTTTTT.

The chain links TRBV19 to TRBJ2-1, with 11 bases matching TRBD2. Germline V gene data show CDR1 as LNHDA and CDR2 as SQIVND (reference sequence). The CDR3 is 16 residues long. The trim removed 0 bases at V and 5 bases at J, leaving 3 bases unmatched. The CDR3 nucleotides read TGTGCCAGTAGTATAGACCGACTAGCGGGGAACAATGAGCAGTTCTTC. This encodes CASSIDRLAGNNEQFF.

DNA of the CDR3: TGTGCCAGCAGTAGCGGAACAAACTATGGCTACACCTTC. This gives the protein CASSSGTNYGYTF. V is TRBV7-3 and J is TRBJ1-2; D not certain. Germline lookup yields CDR1 SGHTA and CDR2 FQGTGA. Trimming stripped 6 bases from V and 2 bases from J, with 10 bases between. The CDR3 loop spans 13 amino acids. Combining the CDR3 with reference TRBV7-3 and TRBJ1-2 gives the whole variable domain GAGVSQTPSNKVTEKGKYVELRCDPISGHTALYWYRQSLGQGPEFLIYFQGTGAADDSGLPNDRFFAVRPEGSVSTLKIQRTERGDSAVYLCASSSGTNYGYTFGSGTRLTVV.

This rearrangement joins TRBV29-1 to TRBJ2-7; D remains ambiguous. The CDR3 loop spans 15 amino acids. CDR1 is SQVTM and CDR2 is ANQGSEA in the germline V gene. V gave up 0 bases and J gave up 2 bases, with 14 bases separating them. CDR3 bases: TGCAGCGTTGAAGATCAAACTACAGAGACCTACGAGCAGTACTTC. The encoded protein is CSVEDQTTETYEQYF.

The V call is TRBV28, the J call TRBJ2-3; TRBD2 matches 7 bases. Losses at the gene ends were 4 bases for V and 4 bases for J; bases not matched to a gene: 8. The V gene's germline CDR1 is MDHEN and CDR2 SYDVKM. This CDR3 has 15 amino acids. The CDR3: CASSWGRGGSDTQYF. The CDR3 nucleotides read TGTGCCAGCAGTTGGGGCCGCGGGGGATCAGATACGCAGTATTTT. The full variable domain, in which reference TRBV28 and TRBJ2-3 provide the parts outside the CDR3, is DVKVTQSSRYLVKRTGEKVFLECVQDMDHENMFWYRQDPGLGLRLIYFSYDVKMKEKGDIPEGYSVSREKKERFSLILESASTNQTSMYLCASSWGRGGSDTQYFGPGTRLTVL.

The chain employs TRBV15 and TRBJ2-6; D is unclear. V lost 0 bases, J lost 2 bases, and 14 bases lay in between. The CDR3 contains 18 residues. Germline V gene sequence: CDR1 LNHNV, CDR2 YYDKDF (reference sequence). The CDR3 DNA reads TGTGCCACCAGCAGAGAGCTGCCGTTGACGACTGGGGCCAACGTCCTGACTTTC. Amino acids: CATSRELPLTTGANVLTF.

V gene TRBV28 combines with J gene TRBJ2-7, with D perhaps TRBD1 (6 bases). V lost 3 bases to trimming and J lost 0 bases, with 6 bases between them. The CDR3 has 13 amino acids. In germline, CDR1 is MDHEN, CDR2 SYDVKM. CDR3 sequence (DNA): TGTGCCAGCAGTTTCAGGGGCTCCTACGAGCAGTACTTC. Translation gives CASSFRGSYEQYF.

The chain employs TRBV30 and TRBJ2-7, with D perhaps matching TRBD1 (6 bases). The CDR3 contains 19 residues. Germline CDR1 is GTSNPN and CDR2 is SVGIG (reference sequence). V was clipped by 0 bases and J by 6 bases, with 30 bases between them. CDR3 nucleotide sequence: TGTGCCTGGAGTGTACGGCTGCCCTTCTTGGGGGCCAGAAAGGGCGAGCAGTACTTC. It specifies CAWSVRLPFLGARKGEQYF.

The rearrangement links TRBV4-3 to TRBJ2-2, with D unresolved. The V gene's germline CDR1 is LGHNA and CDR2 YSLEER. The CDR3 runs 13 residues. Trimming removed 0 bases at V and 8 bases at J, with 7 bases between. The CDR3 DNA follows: TGCGCCAGCAGCCAAGACTATTATGGGGAGCTGTTTTTT. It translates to CASSQDYYGELFF.

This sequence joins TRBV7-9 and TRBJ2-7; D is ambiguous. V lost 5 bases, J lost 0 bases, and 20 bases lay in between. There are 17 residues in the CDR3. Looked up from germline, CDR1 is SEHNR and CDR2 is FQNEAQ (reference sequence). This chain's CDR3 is CASSPSPLAFRSYEQYF. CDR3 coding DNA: TGTGCCAGCAGCCCCAGTCCTTTAGCTTTTCGCTCCTACGAGCAGTACTTC. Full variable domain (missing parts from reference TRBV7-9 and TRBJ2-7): DTGVSQNPRHKITKRGQNVTFRCDPISEHNRLYWYRQTLGQGPEFLTYFQNEAQLEKSRLLSDRFSAERPKGSFSTLEIQRTEQGDSAMYLCASSPSPLAFRSYEQYFGPGTRLTVT.

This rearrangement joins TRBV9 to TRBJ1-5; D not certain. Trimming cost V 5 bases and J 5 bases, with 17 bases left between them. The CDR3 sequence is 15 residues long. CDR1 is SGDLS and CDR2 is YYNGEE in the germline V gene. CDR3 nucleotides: TGTGCCAGCAGTATAGGAGCCAAAGCAGATCAGCCCCAGCATTTT. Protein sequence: CASSIGAKADQPQHF.

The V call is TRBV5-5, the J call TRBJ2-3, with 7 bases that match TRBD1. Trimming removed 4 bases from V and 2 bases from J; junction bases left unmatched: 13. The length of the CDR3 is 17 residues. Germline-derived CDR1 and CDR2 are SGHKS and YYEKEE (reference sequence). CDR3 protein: CASSPTGRGSLTDTQYF. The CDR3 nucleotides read TGTGCCAGCAGCCCCACGGGCAGGGGGTCCCTCACAGATACGCAGTATTTT.

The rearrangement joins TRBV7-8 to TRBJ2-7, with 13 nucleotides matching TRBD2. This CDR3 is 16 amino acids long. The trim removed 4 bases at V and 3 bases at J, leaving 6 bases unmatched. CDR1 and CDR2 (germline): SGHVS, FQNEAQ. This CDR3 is CASSYGLAGDIYEQYF. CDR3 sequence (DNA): TGTGCCAGCAGCTATGGACTAGCGGGAGACATCTACGAGCAGTACTTC.